The 2 T cell receptor beta chains presented below share a single source sample, sequenced in a study of spatial heterogeneity in lung cancer. Via MiXCR, TCRdb re-called the 5' RACE reads, giving one row per CDR3 protein. The table records 40,000 or so distinct CDR3 sequences, roughly 5.4% of them present only once. Time point of the sample: sample taken at primary tumor resection. This specimen consisted of PBMCs, obtained at surgery. Receptors originate from a female donor with early-stage non-small cell lung cancer.

In this sample, this clonotype turned up a few times. V and J are TRBV28 and TRBJ1-3, with D unclear. This CDR3 contains 15 residues. Trimming removed 6 bases at V and 2 bases at J, with 14 bases between. The germline V gene encodes CDR1 MDHEN and CDR2 SYDVKM. The CDR3, as DNA: TGTGCCAGCAGACTATCGTACTACGCTGGAAACACCATATATTTT. It translates to CASRLSYYAGNTIYF.

This clonotype came up many times. This chain joins TRBV10-3 and TRBJ2-2, with TRBD2 as a possible D gene (5 bases). V was trimmed by 4 bases and J by 0 bases, leaving 12 bases between them. This CDR3 is 16 amino acids long. Germline-derived CDR1 and CDR2 are ENHRY and SYGVKD. CDR3 sequence: CAISGMDWTNTGELFF. The CDR3 DNA reads as TGTGCCATCAGTGGCATGGACTGGACGAACACCGGGGAGCTGTTTTTT.